The 2 T cell receptor beta chains listed next were all sequenced from one sample in a study of blood T cell repertoires in COVID-19. TCRdb's table, derived via immunoSEQ multiplex PCR, lists solely in-frame clones and lacks some. The repertoire has hundreds of thousands of clones, around four fifths of them found once; the top ten carry roughly 7.6%. The sample consisted of peripheral blood. These receptors all stem from a woman between 50 and 59 years old with acute or convalescent COVID-19.

This clone came up many times. The rearrangement joins TRBV11-2 to TRBJ2-2, with TRBD2 matching over 9 bases. The CDR3 is made up of 17 amino acids. Trimming at V came to 4 bases and at J to 2 bases, leaving 8 bases not matched to a gene. Looked up from germline, CDR1 is SGHAT and CDR2 is FQNNGV. The CDR3 DNA reads as TGTGCCAGCAGCTATTTGGGACTAGCTGACAACACCGGGGAGCTGTTTTTT. Protein: CASSYLGLADNTGELFF.

This clone was counted only a few times. The chain employs TRBV27 and TRBJ1-6, with 7 bases lining up with TRBD1. The CDR3 loop spans 15 amino acids. V was pared by 6 bases and J by 10 bases, with 12 bases of the junction left unmatched. The germline V gene encodes CDR1 MNHEY and CDR2 SMNVEV (reference sequence). This chain's CDR3 is CASSRDRANVSPLHF. The DNA of the CDR3 is TGTGCCAGCAGCCGCGACAGGGCGAATGTGTCACCCCTCCACTTT.